This paragraph reports one T cell receptor beta chain. Germline V gives CDR1 LGHDT, CDR2 YNNKEL (reference sequence). Trimming removed 1 base at V and 3 bases at J, with 6 bases between. The CDR3 runs 14 residues. The record originates from a study of blood T cell repertoires in COVID-19. Study as a whole: Specimens from acute and convalescent COVID-19 originated in the United States, Italy and Spain. In each case, the material was cDNA or gDNA derived from T cells, B-cell-depleted T cells, or PBMCs.

Original processing methods: Estimation of nucleated cell counts relied on the amplification of reference gene primers. The data were produced by immunoSEQ multiplex PCR, yet TCRdb's version contains in-frame clones alone and is incomplete. The V and J calls and clone size are taken from that table; D and trimming were inferred from the DNA. The table shows about 190,000 clones, with about 85% occurring only once. This TCR derives from a man aged 30-40 years with acute or convalescent COVID-19. This rearrangement joins TRBV3-1 (or the pseudogene TRBV3-2) to TRBJ2-2; D is unclear. The specimen was peripheral blood. Here the CDR3 reads CASSQVPYTGELFF. The CDR3 DNA reads TGTGCCAGCAGCCAAGTTCCTTACACCGGGGAGCTGTTTTTT.